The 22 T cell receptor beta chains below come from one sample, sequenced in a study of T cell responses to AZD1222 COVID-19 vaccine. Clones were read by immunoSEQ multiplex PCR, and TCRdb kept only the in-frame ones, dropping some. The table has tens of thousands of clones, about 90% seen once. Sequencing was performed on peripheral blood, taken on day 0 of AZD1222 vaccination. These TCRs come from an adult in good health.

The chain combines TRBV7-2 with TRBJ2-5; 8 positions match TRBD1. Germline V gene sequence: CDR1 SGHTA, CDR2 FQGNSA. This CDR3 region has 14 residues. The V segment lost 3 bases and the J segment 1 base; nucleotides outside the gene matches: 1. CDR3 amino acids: CASSLQGAQETQYF. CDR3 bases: TGTGCCAGCAGCTTGCAGGGGGCCCAAGAGACCCAGTACTTC.

The CDR3 protein is CASSPQGIGETQYF. In DNA, the CDR3 is TGTGCCAGCAGCCCGCAGGGGATAGGGGAGACCCAGTACTTC. The chain carries TRBV7-6 and TRBJ2-5; a weak D match, TRBD1 (6 bases). The CDR3 is made up of 14 amino acids. Germline CDR1 and CDR2: SGHVS and FNYEAQ. V shed 5 bases and J shed 5 bases, with 15 bases lying between them.

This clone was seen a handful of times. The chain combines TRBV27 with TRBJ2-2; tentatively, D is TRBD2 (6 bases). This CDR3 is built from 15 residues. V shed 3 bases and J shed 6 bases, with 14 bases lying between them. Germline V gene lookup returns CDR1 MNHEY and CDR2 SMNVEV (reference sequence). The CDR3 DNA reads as TGTGCCAGCAGTTTTTTCGCTGGGGAGGCCGGGGAGCTGTTTTTT. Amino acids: CASSFFAGEAGELFF.

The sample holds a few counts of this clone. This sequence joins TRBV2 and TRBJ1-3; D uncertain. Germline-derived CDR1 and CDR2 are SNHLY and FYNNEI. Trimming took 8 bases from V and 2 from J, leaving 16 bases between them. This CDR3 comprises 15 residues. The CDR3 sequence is CASAATHGAGNTIYF. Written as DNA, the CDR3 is TGTGCCAGCGCGGCTACCCACGGGGCTGGAAACACCATATATTTT. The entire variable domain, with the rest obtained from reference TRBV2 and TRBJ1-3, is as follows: EPEVTQTPSHQVTQMGQEVILRCVPISNHLYFYWYRQILGQKVEFLVSFYNNEISEKSEIFDDQFSVERPDGSNFTLKIRSTKLEDSAMYFCASAATHGAGNTIYFGEGSWLTVV.

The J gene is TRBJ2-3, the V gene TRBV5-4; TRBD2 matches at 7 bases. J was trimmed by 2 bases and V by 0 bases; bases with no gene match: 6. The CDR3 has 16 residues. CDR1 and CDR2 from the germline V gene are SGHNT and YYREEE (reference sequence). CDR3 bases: TGTGCCAGCAGCTTGGGTTCTAGCGGCCCCACAGATACGCAGTATTTT. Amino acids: CASSLGSSGPTDTQYF.

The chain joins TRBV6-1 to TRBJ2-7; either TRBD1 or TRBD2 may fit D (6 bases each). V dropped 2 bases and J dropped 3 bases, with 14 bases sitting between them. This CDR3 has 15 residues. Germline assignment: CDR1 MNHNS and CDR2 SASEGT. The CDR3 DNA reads TGTGCCAGCAGTGAATTTTGGGGGGCACACTACGAGCAGTACTTC. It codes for CASSEFWGAHYEQYF.

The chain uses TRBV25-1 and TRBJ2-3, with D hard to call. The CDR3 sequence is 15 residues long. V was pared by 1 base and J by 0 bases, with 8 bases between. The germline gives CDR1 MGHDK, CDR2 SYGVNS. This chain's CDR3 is CASSESDVSTDTQYF. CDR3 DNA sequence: TGTGCCAGCAGTGAATCCGACGTTAGCACAGATACGCAGTATTTT.

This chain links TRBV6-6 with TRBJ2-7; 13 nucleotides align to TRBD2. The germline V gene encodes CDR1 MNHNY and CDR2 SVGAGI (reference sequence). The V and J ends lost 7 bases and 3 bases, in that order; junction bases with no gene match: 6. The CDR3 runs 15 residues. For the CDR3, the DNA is TGTGCCAGCACCAGGACTAGCGGGGGAAACTACGAGCAGTACTTC. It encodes CASTRTSGGNYEQYF.

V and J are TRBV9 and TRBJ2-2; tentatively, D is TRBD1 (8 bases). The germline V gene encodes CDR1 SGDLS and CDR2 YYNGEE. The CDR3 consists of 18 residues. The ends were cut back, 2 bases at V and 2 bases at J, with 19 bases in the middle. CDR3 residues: CASSVRGGDRNNTGELFF. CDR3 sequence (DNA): TGTGCCAGCAGCGTGAGAGGGGGGGACAGGAACAACACCGGGGAGCTGTTTTTT. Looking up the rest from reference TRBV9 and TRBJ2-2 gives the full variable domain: DSGVTQTPKHLITATGQRVTLRCSPRSGDLSVYWYQQSLDQGLQFLIQYYNGEERAKGNILERFSAQQFPDLHSELNLSSLELGDSALYFCASSVRGGDRNNTGELFFGEGSRLTVL.

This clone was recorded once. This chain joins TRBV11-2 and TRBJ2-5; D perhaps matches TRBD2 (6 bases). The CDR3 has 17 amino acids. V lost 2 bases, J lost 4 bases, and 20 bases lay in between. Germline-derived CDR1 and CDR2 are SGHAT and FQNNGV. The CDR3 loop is CASSLRRPGEEGETQYF. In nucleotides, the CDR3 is TGTGCCAGCAGCTTAAGAAGGCCGGGAGAAGAGGGAGAGACCCAGTACTTC.

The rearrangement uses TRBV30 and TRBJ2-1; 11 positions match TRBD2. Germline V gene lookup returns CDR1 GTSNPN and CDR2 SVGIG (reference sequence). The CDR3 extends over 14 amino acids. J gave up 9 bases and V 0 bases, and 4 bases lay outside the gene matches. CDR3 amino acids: CAWSVSGRAFEQFF. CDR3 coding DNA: TGTGCCTGGAGTGTTAGCGGGAGGGCCTTTGAGCAGTTCTTC.

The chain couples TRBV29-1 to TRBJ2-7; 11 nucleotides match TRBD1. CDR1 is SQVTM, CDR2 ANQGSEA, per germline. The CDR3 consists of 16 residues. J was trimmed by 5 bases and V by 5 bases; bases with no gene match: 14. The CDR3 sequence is CSVLPITGTGGDEQYF. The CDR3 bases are TGCAGCGTTCTCCCAATTACCGGGACAGGGGGGGACGAGCAGTACTTC.

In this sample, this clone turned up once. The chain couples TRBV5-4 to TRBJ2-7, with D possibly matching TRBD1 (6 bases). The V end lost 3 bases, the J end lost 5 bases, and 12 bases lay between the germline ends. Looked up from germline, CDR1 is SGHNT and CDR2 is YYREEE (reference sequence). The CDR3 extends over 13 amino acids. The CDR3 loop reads CASSSTGTHEQYF. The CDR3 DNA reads TGTGCCAGCAGCTCTACAGGGACCCACGAGCAGTACTTC.

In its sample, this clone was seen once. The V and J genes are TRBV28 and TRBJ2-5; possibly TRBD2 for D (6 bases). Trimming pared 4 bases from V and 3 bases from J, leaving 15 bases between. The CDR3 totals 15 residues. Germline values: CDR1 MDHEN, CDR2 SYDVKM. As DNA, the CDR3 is TGTGCCAGCAGTTCCAGACTAGTAGGGGAAGAGACCCAGTACTTC. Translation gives CASSSRLVGEETQYF.

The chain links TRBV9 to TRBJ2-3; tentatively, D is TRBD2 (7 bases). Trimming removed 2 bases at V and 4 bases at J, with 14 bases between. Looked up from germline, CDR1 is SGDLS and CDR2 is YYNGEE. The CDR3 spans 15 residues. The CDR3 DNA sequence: TGTGCCAGCAGCGTGGAGGGGGGGCTCCCAGATACGCAGTATTTT. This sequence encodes CASSVEGGLPDTQYF.

This CDR3 reads CASSPRINFNEEAFF. CDR3 DNA: TGTGCCAGCTCACCACGTATTAATTTTAACGAGGAAGCTTTCTTT. The chain is built from TRBV18 and TRBJ1-1; D unresolved. From germline, CDR1 is KGHSH and CDR2 LQKENI. This CDR3 region has 15 residues. Between the trimmed V and J ends, which lost 1 base and 8 bases, there was a span of 17 bases.

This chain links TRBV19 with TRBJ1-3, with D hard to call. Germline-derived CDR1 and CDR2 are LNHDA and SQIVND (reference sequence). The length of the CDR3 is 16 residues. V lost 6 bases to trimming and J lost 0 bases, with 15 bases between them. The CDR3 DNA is TGTGCCAGTAGGAATCTCGGACGGAGCTCTGGAAACACCATATATTTT. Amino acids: CASRNLGRSSGNTIYF. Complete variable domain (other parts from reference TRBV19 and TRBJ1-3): DGGITQSPKYLFRKEGQNVTLSCEQNLNHDAMYWYRQDPGQGLRLIYYSQIVNDFQKGDIAEGYSVSREKKESFPLTVTSAQKNPTAFYLCASRNLGRSSGNTIYFGEGSWLTVV.

CDR3 sequence: CASTRQGPPMGELFF. The CDR3 DNA sequence: TGTGCCAGCACGCGACAGGGACCGCCAATGGGAGAACTGTTTTTT. J is TRBJ1-4 and V is TRBV27; 7 bases agree with TRBD1. The CDR3 totals 15 residues. Germline V gives CDR1 MNHEY, CDR2 SMNVEV (reference sequence). Trimming removed 7 bases from V and 12 bases from J; junction bases left unmatched: 17.

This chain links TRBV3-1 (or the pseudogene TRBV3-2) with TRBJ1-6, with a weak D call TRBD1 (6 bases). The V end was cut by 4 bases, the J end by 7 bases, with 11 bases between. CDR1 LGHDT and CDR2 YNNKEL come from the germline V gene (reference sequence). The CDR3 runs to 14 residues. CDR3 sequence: CASSRNRENSPLHF. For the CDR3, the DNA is TGTGCCAGCAGCCGAAACAGGGAAAATTCACCCCTCCACTTT.

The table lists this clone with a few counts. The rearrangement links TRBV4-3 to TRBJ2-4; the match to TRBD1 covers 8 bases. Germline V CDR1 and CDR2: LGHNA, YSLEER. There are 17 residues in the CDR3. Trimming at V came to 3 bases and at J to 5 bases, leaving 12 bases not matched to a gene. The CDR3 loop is CASSHRTGLWGENIQYF. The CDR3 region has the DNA TGCGCCAGCAGCCATCGGACAGGGCTTTGGGGCGAAAACATTCAGTACTTC.

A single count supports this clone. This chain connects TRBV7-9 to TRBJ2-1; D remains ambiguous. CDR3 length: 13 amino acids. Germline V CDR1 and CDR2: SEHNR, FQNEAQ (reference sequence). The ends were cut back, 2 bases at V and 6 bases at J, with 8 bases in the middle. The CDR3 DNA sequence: TGTGCCAGCAGCTTATCAACCGGCAATGAGCAGTTCTTC. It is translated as CASSLSTGNEQFF. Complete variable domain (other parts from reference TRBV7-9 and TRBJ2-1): DTGVSQNPRHKITKRGQNVTFRCDPISEHNRLYWYRQTLGQGPEFLTYFQNEAQLEKSRLLSDRFSAERPKGSFSTLEIQRTEQGDSAMYLCASSLSTGNEQFFGPGTRLTVL.

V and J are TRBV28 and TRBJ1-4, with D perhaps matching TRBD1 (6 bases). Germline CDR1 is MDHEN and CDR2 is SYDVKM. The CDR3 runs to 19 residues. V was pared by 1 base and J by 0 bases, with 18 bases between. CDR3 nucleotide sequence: TGTGCCAGCAGTTTATTCTGGCTTACCGAGGGGGCAACTAATGAAAAACTGTTTTTT. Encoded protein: CASSLFWLTEGATNEKLFF.